This entry features one TCR beta chain sequence. Its binding antigen is unknown. Library preparation was by 5' RACE. For each TCR library, approximately 3.5 ug of total RNA was used. For each sample, cDNA was synthesized in eight separate reactions using SMARTScribe reverse transcriptase. During cDNA synthesis, template switching introduced unique molecular identifiers that contained a 6-nucleotide sample barcode. TCRalpha and TCRbeta cDNA was amplified by two nested PCRs of roughly 16 and 10 cycles, with bead purification after each PCR. Before amplification, the cDNA was treated with uracil DNA-glycosylase and purified using the QIAquick PCR purification kit. The second PCR added Illumina TruSeq-compatible adapters along with sample-specific barcodes. TapeStation and Qubit were used to check library quality and concentration, and 5 to 6.5 ng of each library went into the pool. Sequencing of the pooled libraries was done on an Illumina HiSeq2500 single-index Rapid Run using custom sequencing primers and 2 x 100 bp reads. The study's processing was this. MiGEC version 1.2.6 was used for UMI-based consensus assembly to correct PCR and sequencing errors. MiXCR version 2.1.1 was used to carry out V(D)J alignment, clonotype assembly and CDR3 extraction. To normalise gene usage, clonotype sharing and MAIT/NKT TCR abundance, the analysis used the top 1000, 10 000 and 20 000 clonotypes per sample. Diversity was computed as the inverse Simpson index with the vegan R package after downsampling to 27 000 UMIs. Statistical testing used paired Mann-Whitney U tests on the discordant twin pairs and applied Benjamini-Hochberg correction for multiple testing. Once TCRdb had reprocessed the reads, it stored one entry per CDR3 protein sequence and supplied no DNA. The V and J calls follow TCRdb's processing rather than the paper's. The sample's records list a few hundred thousand distinct CDR3 sequences. The ten most abundant clones make up more than 2% of the sample.

The data derive from a study of monozygotic twins with inflammatory bowel disease (dated by TCRdb to the late 2010s). About the study as a whole: In total, roughly 28 monozygotic twin pairs made up the full study: 19 Danish pairs, all IBD-discordant, plus nine German pairs, of which four were IBD-concordant and five were IBD-discordant. Disease-associated traits were sought mainly through comparisons between IBD patients and their genetically identical healthy co-twins within discordant pairs. Each individual had, on average, about 151 000 unique TCRalpha sequences and 181 000 unique TCRbeta sequences available for analysis.

An approximately 2.5 ml peripheral blood sample was drawn into PAXgene tubes per donor and stored at -80°C. Without any T cell sorting, total RNA was extracted from whole blood using the PAXgene blood miRNA kit on an automated QIAcube. Deep TCRalpha and TCRbeta repertoire profiling with unique molecular barcoding was performed on peripheral blood of monozygotic twin pairs concordant or discordant for inflammatory bowel disease. Smoking habits were recorded for all twin pairs, and each individual was classified as a current, former or never smoker. The CDR3 sequence holds 12 residues, the cysteine and phenylalanine included. No DNA appears here. Sequences SEHNR (CDR1) and FQNEAQ (CDR2) are obtained from the germline V gene (reference sequence). Study-level results and caveats: Differing immunosuppressive treatments among patients may have added background noise and inter-individual variability to the repertoires. No difference in repertoire similarity was observed between concordant and discordant twins, possibly owing to limited statistical power. No single strong signal or clonotype linked to IBD turned up in the results, so the idea that one exists was not supported. IBD patients shared fewer clonotypes with other individuals than healthy twins did, most markedly in patients showing signs of disease activity. Measured by the inverse Simpson index, TCRbeta repertoire diversity was lower in IBD patients than in their healthy co-twins. The analysis was unable to tell different T cell subtypes apart.

In this chain, TRBV7-9 is recombined with TRBJ2-1; without DNA, the TCRdb call of TRBD2 cannot be checked. Sequencing used blood. The clonotype comes from a human donor with ulcerative colitis or Crohn's disease, or a healthy co-twin of an affected twin (not recorded which). The CDR3: CASSRTSREQFF.